The next 8 T cell receptor beta chains were all read from a single sample in a study of cytomegalovirus exposure and HLA in healthy donors. PCR was performed using 60 Vbeta and 13 Jbeta primers. The table came from immunoSEQ multiplex PCR; TCRdb's copy has only in-frame clones and leaves some out. The sample has about 230,000 clones, about 83% seen once; the top ten hold 1.3%. The sequenced material came from PBMCs. The receptors stem from a human donor in good health.

The chain combines TRBV7-9 with TRBJ1-2, with 9 bases fitting TRBD1. CDR1 and CDR2 from the germline V gene are SEHNR and FQNEAQ (reference sequence). CDR3 length: 14 residues. With 3 bases clipped from V and 4 bases from J, the junction kept 3 bases outside the gene matches. The DNA of the CDR3 is TGTGCCAGCAGCTTGATGGACAGGGGCTATGGCTACACCTTC. Translation gives CASSLMDRGYGYTF.

The V gene is TRBV7-2, the J gene TRBJ1-5; D gene uncertain. This CDR3 comprises 15 residues. Deletions cut 1 base from V and 6 bases from J, with 13 bases between. Germline CDR1 reads SGHTA; CDR2 reads FQGNSA. As DNA, the CDR3 is TGTGCCAGCAGCTTAGTCGGAGGAGGGTTTCAGCCCCAGCATTTT. This translates into CASSLVGGGFQPQHF.

The V gene is TRBV11-2, the J gene TRBJ2-7; a weak D match, TRBD2 (7 bases). V lost 6 bases and J lost 5, with 17 bases in between. The CDR3 has 14 residues. Looked up from germline, CDR1 is SGHAT and CDR2 is FQNNGV. The CDR3 DNA reads as TGTGCCAGCAGTTCCGAGGGGGGGTGGGACGAGCAGTACTTC. This codes for CASSSEGGWDEQYF.

The V and J genes are TRBV7-8 and TRBJ2-3; 8 nucleotides match TRBD2. Germline CDR1 is SGHVS and CDR2 is FQNEAQ. The CDR3 totals 18 residues. The V gene end was trimmed by 5 bases and the J gene end by 3 bases; junction bases not matched to a gene: 16. CDR3 sequence reads: CASSPRTSRYLSTDTQYF. CDR3 nucleotide sequence: TGTGCCAGCAGCCCCCGGACTAGCCGGTACCTTTCGACAGATACGCAGTATTTT.

V and J are TRBV7-8 and TRBJ2-7; 11 nucleotides agree with TRBD1. The CDR3 is 18 amino acids. The trim removed 7 bases at V and 2 bases at J, leaving 16 bases unmatched. Germline loops: CDR1 SGHVS, CDR2 FQNEAQ. The CDR3 protein is CASTPFSGAGQGAYEQYF. CDR3 in DNA: TGTGCCAGCACCCCTTTCTCCGGCGCGGGACAGGGGGCCTACGAGCAGTACTTC.

This clone was observed once. The chain joins TRBV10-3 to TRBJ2-3, with D uncertain. Germline V gene data show CDR1 as ENHRY and CDR2 as SYGVKD. This CDR3 is 13 amino acids long. Between the trimmed V and J ends, which lost 8 bases and 1 base, there was a span of 10 bases. The CDR3 reads CAIGGSGTDTQYF. The CDR3 nucleotides are TGTGCCATCGGCGGTAGTGGCACAGATACGCAGTATTTT.

DNA for the CDR3: TGTGCCAGCAGTTACGGTCAGCCCCAGCATTTT. Protein product: CASSYGQPQHF. The J gene is TRBJ1-5, the V gene TRBV28; D uncertain. CDR3 length equals 11 residues. V was pared by 4 bases and J by 6 bases, with 4 bases between. The germline CDR1 and CDR2 sequences are MDHEN and SYDVKM.

This clone appeared once. The V call is TRBV19, the J call TRBJ1-1; tentative D call: TRBD1 (6 bases). Per germline, CDR1 LNHDA and CDR2 SQIVND (reference sequence). The CDR3 covers 14 residues. Trimming took 1 base from V and 1 from J, leaving 7 bases between them. The chain's CDR3 is CASSIVDRNTEAFF. As DNA, the CDR3 is TGTGCCAGTAGTATAGTGGACAGGAACACTGAAGCTTTCTTT.